These T cell receptor beta chains were read from a single sample in a study of blood T cell repertoires in COVID-19. Libraries were prepared by immunoSEQ multiplex PCR; TCRdb keeps only in-frame clonotypes and omits some of them. The sample gives approximately 120,000 clones, just under 85% of which show up once; roughly 12% is in the top ten. The material sequenced was peripheral blood. The receptors originated from a human donor in a cohort sampled during active COVID-19. The CDR3 runs from the conserved cysteine through the conserved F or W. A D gene is named only where the DNA matches it firmly. Some rows have no size entry. The others give once, few or many, or a class for an expanded clone.

>-|-|TRBV10-3|TRBJ2-2
TGTGCCATCAGTGAGTCGTCGACCTTCCAGGGGTACACCGGGGAGCTGTTTTTT
CAISESSTFQGYTGELFF
>-|TRBD1|TRBV4-1|TRBJ2-7
TGCGCCAGCAGCCAAGCGTCGGGACAGGGTCCCTACGAGCAGTACTTC
CASSQASGQGPYEQYF
>-|-|TRBV19|TRBJ2-4
TGTGCCAGTAGTATCGGGCGCCGGGGAAACATTCAGTACTTC
CASSIGRRGNIQYF
>-|TRBD1|TRBV9|TRBJ2-1
TGTGCCAGCAGCCAACAGGGGGCCCGCGGGGGCAATGAGCAGTTCTTC
CASSQQGARGGNEQFF
>-|-|TRBV3-1/TRBV3-2|TRBJ1-2
TGTGCCAGCAGCCAGCGGGGCGATGTAAAAGGCTACACCTTC
CASSQRGDVKGYTF
>-|-|TRBV2|TRBJ2-1
TGTGCCAGCAAGGAATTAGCGCTGGCGGGTGAGCAGTTCTTC
CASKELALAGEQFF
>once|-|TRBV9|TRBJ2-7
TGTGCCAGCAGCATGTCGACAGGGGAGGGCTACGAGCAGTACTTC
CASSMSTGEGYEQYF
>-|TRBD1|TRBV5-6|TRBJ1-2
TGTGCCAGCAGTTACGGACAGGCCTATGGCTACACCTTC
CASSYGQAYGYTF
>-|-|TRBV30|TRBJ2-5
TGTGCCTGGAGTGTAGTAGGGGGTGAAGAGACCCAGTACTTC
CAWSVVGGEETQYF
>-|-|TRBV5-1|TRBJ2-3
TGCGCCAGCAGCCCCGACAACACAGATACGCAGTATTTT
CASSPDNTDTQYF
>once|-|TRBV27|TRBJ2-7
TGTGCCAGCAGCTCCGGGTCTCGGTACGAGCAGTACTTC
CASSSGSRYEQYF
>-|-|TRBV27|TRBJ2-7
TGTGCCAGCAGTTTATCGTGGACAGCTCGGGAGGGGGCTATATTC
CASSLSWTAREGAIF
>once|TRBD1|TRBV6-5|TRBJ2-7
TGTGCCAGCAGGACCGGGACAGATTATTACGAGCAGTACTTC
CASRTGTDYYEQYF
>-|-|TRBV29-1|TRBJ2-1
TGCAGCACCTGGACGGGGTACAATGAGCAGTTCTTC
CSTWTGYNEQFF
>-|-|TRBV30|TRBJ1-2
TGTGCCTGGAGGGTGGGGCCGAACTATGGCTACACCTTC
CAWRVGPNYGYTF
>-|-|TRBV6-1|TRBJ2-7
TGTGCCAGCAGTGAACAGTTAATCGGTCGGGGGTACCCCTACGAGCAGTACTTC
CASSEQLIGRGYPYEQYF
>-|-|TRBV6-5|TRBJ1-2
TGTGCCAGCAGTTACCTGGGCAGGGGCGTCTATGGCTACACCTTC
CASSYLGRGVYGYTF
>-|TRBD1|TRBV2|TRBJ1-4
TGTGCCAGCAGTGAAGCGCGTGGACAGGGGCTTAATGAAAAACTGTTTTTT
CASSEARGQGLNEKLFF
>-|-|TRBV10-2|TRBJ1-5
TGCGCCAGCAGTGAGTCGAGGTATCAGCCCCAGCATTTT
CASSESRYQPQHF
>once|TRBD1|TRBV5-1|TRBJ2-1
TGCGCCAGCAGCTTCCTACAGGGGAGCTCCTACAATGAGCAGTTCTTC
CASSFLQGSSYNEQFF
>-|-|TRBV7-9|TRBJ1-4
TGTGCCAGCAGCCCTAGACCGTCGGGTCCCCCCTACAATGAAAAACTGTTTTTT
CASSPRPSGPPYNEKLFF
>-|-|TRBV12-5|TRBJ2-2
TGTGCTAGTGGTTTGCCAACCAGGGAACCCGGGGAGCTGTTTTTT
CASGLPTREPGELFF
>-|TRBD1|TRBV24-1|TRBJ1-1
TGTGCCACCAGTGATCCGGTCTCGGGGCAGGGGGAAACTGAAGCTTTCTTT
CATSDPVSGQGETEAFF
>-|TRBD1|TRBV27|TRBJ1-2
TGTGCCAGCAGTTTAACAGGGGGTAGTGGCTACACCTTC
CASSLTGGSGYTF
>-|-|TRBV30|TRBJ2-3
TGTGCCTGGAGTGTTGGTCCAGGGCAATGGACAGATACGCAGTATTTT
CAWSVGPGQWTDTQYF
>-|TRBD2|TRBV7-8|TRBJ2-5
TGTGCCAGCAGCTTAGCGCGGGCGGGGGGTTCAGAGACCCAGTACTTC
CASSLARAGGSETQYF
>-|-|TRBV15|TRBJ2-3
TGTGCCACCAGCAGAGGAGCGGTAACAGATACGCAGTATTTT
CATSRGAVTDTQYF
>-|-|TRBV19|TRBJ1-2
TGTGCCAGTACATACCAGGAGGGGATAAGTGGCTACACCTTC
CASTYQEGISGYTF
>-|-|TRBV27|TRBJ2-6
TGTGCCAGCAGTGAGGGGGCTGGGGCCAACGTCCTGACTTTC
CASSEGAGANVLTF
>-|TRBD1|TRBV6-5|TRBJ2-3
TGTGCCAGCAGCCCGACAGGGAGTCGCACAGATACGCAGTATTTT
CASSPTGSRTDTQYF
>-|-|TRBV10-3|TRBJ1-2
TGTGCCATCAGTACCGGAGGGTATGGCTACACCTTC
CAISTGGYGYTF
>-|-|TRBV9|TRBJ1-6
TGTGCCAGCAGCGCCCTTAATAATTCACCCCTCCACTTT
CASSALNNSPLHF
>few|-|TRBV5-1|TRBJ1-2
TGCGCCAGCAGCTTCGAGGAGTTAGGCTATGGCTACACCTTC
CASSFEELGYGYTF
>-|TRBD2|TRBV27|TRBJ2-7
TGTGCCAGCAGGACTAGCGGGGGTTACGAGCAGTACTTC
CASRTSGGYEQYF
>-|TRBD2|TRBV3-1/TRBV3-2|TRBJ2-7
TGTGCCAGCACCCCAAGCGGGGGGGCGCGAGAGCAGTACTTC
CASTPSGGAREQYF
>-|-|TRBV10-3|TRBJ2-5
TGTGCCATCAGGGAGAACCGGGAGACCCAGTACTTC
CAIRENRETQYF
>-|TRBD1|TRBV30|TRBJ1-1
TGTGCCTGGAGTGTACGGAGCAGGGGGCGCTTCTTGGCTGAAGCTTTCTTT
CAWSVRSRGRFLAEAFF
>-|-|TRBV30|TRBJ1-1
TGTGCCTGGAGAAAAACAGTCACTGAAGCTTTCTTT
CAWRKTVTEAFF
>-|TRBD1|TRBV11-2|TRBJ2-7
TGTGCCAGCAGCTTAGCCACCGGACAGGCATTATCCTACGAGCAGTACTTC
CASSLATGQALSYEQYF
>few|TRBD1|TRBV5-1|TRBJ1-1
TGCGCCAGCAGCGCGGGACAGGGAGGAGAAGCTTTCTTT
CASSAGQGGEAFF
>-|-|TRBV6-2/TRBV6-3|TRBJ2-5
TGTGCCAGCAGTTACGGCGGGATCCAAGAGACCCAGTACTTC
CASSYGGIQETQYF
>-|TRBD1|TRBV18|TRBJ1-5
TGTGCCAGCTCACCGGGGACAGGGGTCCAGCCCCAGCATTTT
CASSPGTGVQPQHF
>-|TRBD1|TRBV3-1/TRBV3-2|TRBJ1-1
TGTGCCAGCAGCCAGCGAGCCGGGACAGTAATCCGGGCTTTCTTT
CASSQRAGTVIRAFF
>-|-|TRBV6-5|TRBJ2-2
TGTGCCAGCTCCCTAGGGGGCACCGGGGAGCTGTTTTTT
CASSLGGTGELFF